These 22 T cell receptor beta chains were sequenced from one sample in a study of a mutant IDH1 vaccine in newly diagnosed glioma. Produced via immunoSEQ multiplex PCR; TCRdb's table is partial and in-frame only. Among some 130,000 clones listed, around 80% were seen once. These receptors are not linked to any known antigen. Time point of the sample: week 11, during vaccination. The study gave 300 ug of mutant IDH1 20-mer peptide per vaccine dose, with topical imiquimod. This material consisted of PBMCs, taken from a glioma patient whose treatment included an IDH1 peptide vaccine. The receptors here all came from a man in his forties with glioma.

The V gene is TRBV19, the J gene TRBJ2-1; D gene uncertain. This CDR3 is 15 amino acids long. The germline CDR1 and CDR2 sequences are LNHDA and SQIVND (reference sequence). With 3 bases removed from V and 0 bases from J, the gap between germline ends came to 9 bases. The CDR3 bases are TGTGCCAGTAGTATTAAGCGAAGCTCCTACAATGAGCAGTTCTTC. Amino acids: CASSIKRSSYNEQFF.

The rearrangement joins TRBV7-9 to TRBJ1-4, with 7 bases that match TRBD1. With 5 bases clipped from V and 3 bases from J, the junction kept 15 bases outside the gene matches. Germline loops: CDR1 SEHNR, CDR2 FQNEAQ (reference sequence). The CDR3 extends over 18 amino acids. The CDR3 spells CASSRRVVAGTANEKLFF. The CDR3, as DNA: TGTGCCAGCAGCCGTAGGGTAGTGGCCGGGACAGCTAATGAAAAACTGTTTTTT.

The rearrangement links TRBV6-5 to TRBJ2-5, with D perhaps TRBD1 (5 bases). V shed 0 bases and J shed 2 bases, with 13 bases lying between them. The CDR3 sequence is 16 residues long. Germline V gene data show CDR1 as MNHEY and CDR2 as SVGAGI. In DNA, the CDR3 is TGTGCCAGCAGTTACTCCGGAGCGCCAGGGCAAGAGACCCAGTACTTC. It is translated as CASSYSGAPGQETQYF.

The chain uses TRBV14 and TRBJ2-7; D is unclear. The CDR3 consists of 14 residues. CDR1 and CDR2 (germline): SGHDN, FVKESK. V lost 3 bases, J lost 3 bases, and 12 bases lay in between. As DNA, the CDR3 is TGTGCCAGCAGCCAGTGGGCCCCTTACTACGAGCAGTACTTC. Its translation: CASSQWAPYYEQYF.

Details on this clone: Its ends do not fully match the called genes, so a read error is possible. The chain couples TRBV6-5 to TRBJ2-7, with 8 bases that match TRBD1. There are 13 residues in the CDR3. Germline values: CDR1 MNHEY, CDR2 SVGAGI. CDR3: CASSRGQGGVLNF. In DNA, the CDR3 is TGTGCCAGCAGCCGCGGACAGGGCGGGGTATTGAACTTC.

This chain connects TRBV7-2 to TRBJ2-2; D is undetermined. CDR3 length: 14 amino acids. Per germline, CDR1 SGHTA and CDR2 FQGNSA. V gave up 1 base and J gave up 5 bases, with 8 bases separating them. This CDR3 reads CASSLEARTGELFF. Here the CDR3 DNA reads TGTGCCAGCAGCTTAGAGGCTAGAACCGGGGAGCTGTTTTTT.

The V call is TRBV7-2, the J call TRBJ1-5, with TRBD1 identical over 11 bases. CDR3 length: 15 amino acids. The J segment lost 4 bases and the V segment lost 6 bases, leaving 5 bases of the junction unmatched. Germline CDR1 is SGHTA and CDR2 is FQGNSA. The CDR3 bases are TGTGCCAGCAGTTCCGGACAGGGGGCTAATCAGCCCCAGCATTTT. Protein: CASSSGQGANQPQHF.

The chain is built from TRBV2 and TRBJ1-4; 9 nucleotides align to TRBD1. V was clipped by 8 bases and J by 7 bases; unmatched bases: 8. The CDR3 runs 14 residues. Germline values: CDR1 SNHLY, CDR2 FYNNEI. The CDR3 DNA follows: TGTGCCAGCGCCAGGACAGGGGAAAGTGAAAAACTGTTTTTT. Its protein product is CASARTGESEKLFF.

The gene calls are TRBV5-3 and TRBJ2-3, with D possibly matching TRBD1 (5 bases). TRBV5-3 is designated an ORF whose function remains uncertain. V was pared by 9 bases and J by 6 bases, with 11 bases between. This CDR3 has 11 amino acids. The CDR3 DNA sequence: TGTGCCACCAGGGTCCCCGATACGCAGTATTTT. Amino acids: CATRVPDTQYF.

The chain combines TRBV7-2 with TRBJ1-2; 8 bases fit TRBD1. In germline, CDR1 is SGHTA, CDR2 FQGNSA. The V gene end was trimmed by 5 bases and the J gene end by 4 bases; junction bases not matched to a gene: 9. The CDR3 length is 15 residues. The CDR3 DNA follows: TGTGCCAGCAGCCCCAGGACAGGGCAAACCTATGGCTACACCTTC. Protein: CASSPRTGQTYGYTF.

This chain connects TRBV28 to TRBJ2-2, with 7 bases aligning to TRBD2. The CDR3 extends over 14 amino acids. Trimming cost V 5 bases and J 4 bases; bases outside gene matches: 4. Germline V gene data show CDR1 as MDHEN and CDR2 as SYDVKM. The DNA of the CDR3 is TGTGCCAGCAGTGCGGGACTACCCACCGGGGAGCTGTTTTTT. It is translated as CASSAGLPTGELFF.

This CDR3 reads CASSRLEDSYYEQYF. The CDR3 coding sequence is TGTGCCAGCAGTCGCCTCGAGGACAGTTACTACGAGCAGTACTTC. The chain employs TRBV6-5 and TRBJ2-7; possible D gene TRBD1, 6 bases. CDR3 length: 15 amino acids. Germline V CDR1 and CDR2: MNHEY, SVGAGI. V lost 5 bases to trimming and J lost 3 bases, with 17 bases between them.

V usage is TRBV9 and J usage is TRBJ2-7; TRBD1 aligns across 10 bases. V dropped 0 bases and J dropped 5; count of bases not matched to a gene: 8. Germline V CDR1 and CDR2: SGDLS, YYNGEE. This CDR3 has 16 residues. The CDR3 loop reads CASSVARQGAWDEQYF. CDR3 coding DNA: TGTGCCAGCAGCGTAGCTAGACAGGGGGCGTGGGACGAGCAGTACTTC.

The CDR3 here is CASSYLAGTHEQYF. The CDR3 DNA sequence: TGTGCCAGCAGTTACTTGGCAGGGACCCACGAGCAGTACTTC. This chain uses TRBV6-5 with TRBJ2-7; D possibly matches TRBD1 or TRBD2 (5 bases each). Germline V gene data show CDR1 as MNHEY and CDR2 as SVGAGI. This CDR3 has 14 amino acids. V was pared by 1 base and J by 5 bases, with 12 bases between.

The CDR3 spells CASSFNYEQYF. In nucleotides, the CDR3 is TGTGCCAGCAGCTTCAACTACGAGCAGTACTTC. The J gene is TRBJ2-7, the V gene TRBV5-8; no definite D call. CDR1 and CDR2 (germline): SGHTS, YDEGEE. Trimming removed 2 bases from V and 3 bases from J, with 3 bases in between. CDR3 length: 11 residues.

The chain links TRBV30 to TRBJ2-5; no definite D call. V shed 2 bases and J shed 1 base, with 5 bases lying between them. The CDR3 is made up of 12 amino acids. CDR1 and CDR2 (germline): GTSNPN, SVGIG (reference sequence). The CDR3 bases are TGTGCCTGGAGTTCTCCCCAAGAGACCCAGTACTTC. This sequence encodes CAWSSPQETQYF. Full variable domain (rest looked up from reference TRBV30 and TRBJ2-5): SQTIHQWPATLVQPVGSPLSLECTVEGTSNPNLYWYRQAAGRGLQLLFYSVGIGQISSEVPQNLSASRPQDRQFILSSKKLLLSDSGFYLCAWSSPQETQYFGPGTRLLVL.

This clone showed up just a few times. As DNA, the CDR3 is TGTGCCAGCAGTTTGAGAATGGGACAGGGTCGGTTTGCCGGGGAGCTGTTTTTT. Amino acids: CASSLRMGQGRFAGELFF. The gene calls are TRBV28 and TRBJ2-2; 9 bases match TRBD1. The trim removed 3 bases at V and 6 bases at J, leaving 14 bases unmatched. The CDR3 is made up of 18 amino acids. In germline, CDR1 is MDHEN, CDR2 SYDVKM.

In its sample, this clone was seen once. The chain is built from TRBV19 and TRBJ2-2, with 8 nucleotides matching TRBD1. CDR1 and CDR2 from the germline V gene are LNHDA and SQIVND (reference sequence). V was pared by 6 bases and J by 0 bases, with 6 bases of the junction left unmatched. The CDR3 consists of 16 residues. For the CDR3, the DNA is TGTGCCAGTAGCTTCCGGACAGGGTCGAACACCGGGGAGCTGTTTTTT. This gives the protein CASSFRTGSNTGELFF.

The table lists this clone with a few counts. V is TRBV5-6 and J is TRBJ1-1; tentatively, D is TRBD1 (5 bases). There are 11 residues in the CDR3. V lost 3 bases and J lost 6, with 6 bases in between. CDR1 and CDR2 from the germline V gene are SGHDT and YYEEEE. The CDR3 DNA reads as TGTGCCAGCAGCTGGGGGTCTGAAGCTTTCTTT. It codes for CASSWGSEAFF.

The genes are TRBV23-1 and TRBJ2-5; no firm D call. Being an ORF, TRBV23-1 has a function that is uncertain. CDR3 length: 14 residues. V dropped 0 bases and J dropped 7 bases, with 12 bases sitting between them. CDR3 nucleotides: TGCGCCAGCAGTCAATCGAACGCCCGAGGGACCCAGTACTTC. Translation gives CASSQSNARGTQYF.

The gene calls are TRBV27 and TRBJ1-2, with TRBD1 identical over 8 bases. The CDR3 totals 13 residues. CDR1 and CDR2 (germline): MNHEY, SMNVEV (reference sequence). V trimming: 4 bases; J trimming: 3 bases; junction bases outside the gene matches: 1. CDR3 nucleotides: TGTGCCAGCAGTTCAGGGGGCCACTATGGCTACACCTTC. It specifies CASSSGGHYGYTF.

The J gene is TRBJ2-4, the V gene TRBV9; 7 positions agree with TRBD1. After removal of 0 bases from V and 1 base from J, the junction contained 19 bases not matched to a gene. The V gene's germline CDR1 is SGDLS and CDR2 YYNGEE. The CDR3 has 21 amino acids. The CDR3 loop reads CASSVARAGGLGGEAKNIQYF. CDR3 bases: TGTGCCAGCAGCGTAGCTAGAGCAGGGGGATTGGGTGGAGAGGCCAAAAACATTCAGTACTTC.